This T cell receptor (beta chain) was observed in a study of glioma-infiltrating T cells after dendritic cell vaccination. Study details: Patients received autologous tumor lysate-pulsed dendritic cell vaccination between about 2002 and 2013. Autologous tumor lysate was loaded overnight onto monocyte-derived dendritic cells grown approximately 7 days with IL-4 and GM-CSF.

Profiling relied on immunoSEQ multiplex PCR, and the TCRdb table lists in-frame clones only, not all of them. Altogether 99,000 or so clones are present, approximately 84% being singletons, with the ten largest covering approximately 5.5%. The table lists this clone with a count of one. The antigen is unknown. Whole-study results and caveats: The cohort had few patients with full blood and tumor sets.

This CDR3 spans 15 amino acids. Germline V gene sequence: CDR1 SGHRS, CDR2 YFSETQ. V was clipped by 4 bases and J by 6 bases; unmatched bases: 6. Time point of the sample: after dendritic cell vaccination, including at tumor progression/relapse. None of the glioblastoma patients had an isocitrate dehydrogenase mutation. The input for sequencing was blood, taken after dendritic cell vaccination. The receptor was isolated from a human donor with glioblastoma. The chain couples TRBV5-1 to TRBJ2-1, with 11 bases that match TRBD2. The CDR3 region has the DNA TGCGCCAGCAGCGTACTAGCGGGAGCCGCCAATGAGCAGTTCTTC. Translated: CASSVLAGAANEQFF.